This T cell receptor beta chain came from a study of shared clonotypes between healthy human individuals. Trimming took off 0 bases at V and 0 bases at J, with 4 bases between the two ends. The CDR3 spans 14 residues. Germline CDR1 reads LGHNA; CDR2 reads YNFKEQ. Splitting the CD4+ cells yielded a CD45RA+ naive subset and a CD45RA-negative memory subset. A note on this clone: Its target is not known.

Only in-frame clones appear in the TCRdb table, and some are missing; sequencing was by immunoSEQ multiplex PCR. The data contain nearly 750,000 clones, 72% of them singletons. Regarding the study as a whole: Deeper or shallower sequencing was expected to change how clonotypes are shared among donors.

This rearrangement joins TRBV4-2 to TRBJ2-3; D ambiguous. The clonotype originates from a woman aged 30 to 39 in good health. What was sequenced was memory CD4+ T cells sorted from blood. Regarding subset: CD45RA-negative fraction. CDR3 region: CASSQEVSTDTQYF. The CDR3 DNA follows: TGTGCCAGCAGCCAAGAGGTGAGCACAGATACGCAGTATTTT.